Shown below are 16 T cell receptor beta chains from a single sample sequenced in a study of glioma-infiltrating T cells after dendritic cell vaccination. Data came from immunoSEQ multiplex PCR; TCRdb stores just in-frame clones and leaves some out. Among 80,000 to 100,000 clones listed, 79% were seen once. The material was blood, obtained before dendritic cell vaccination. The receptors were gathered from a human donor with glioblastoma.

The chain recombines TRBV7-9 with TRBJ1-3; D unresolved. Trimming removed 2 bases at V and 0 bases at J, with 14 bases between. Per germline, CDR1 SEHNR and CDR2 FQNEAQ (reference sequence). The length of the CDR3 is 17 residues. Here the CDR3 DNA reads TGTGCCAGCAGCTTAACCGGCGGCCGATACTCTGGAAACACCATATATTTT. Protein product: CASSLTGGRYSGNTIYF.

This clone turned up a few times. This sequence joins TRBV2 and TRBJ1-4, with D tentatively TRBD1 (6 bases). Between the trimmed V and J ends, which lost 7 bases and 2 bases, there was a span of 23 bases. Per germline, CDR1 SNHLY and CDR2 FYNNEI. CDR3 length: 18 residues. The DNA of the CDR3 is TGTGCCAGCAACTGGGCAGGGGTCCACCCCACCACTAATGAAAAACTGTTTTTT. As protein: CASNWAGVHPTTNEKLFF.

CDR3: CASSGTGAPYEQYF. The CDR3 DNA is TGCGCCAGCAGCGGGACGGGAGCCCCCTACGAGCAGTACTTC. This sequence joins TRBV5-1 and TRBJ2-7, with D tentatively TRBD2 (6 bases). Trimming removed 4 bases at V and 2 bases at J, with 13 bases between. The CDR3 is 14 residues long. Germline CDR1 is SGHRS and CDR2 is YFSETQ.

The rearrangement joins TRBV4-1 to TRBJ2-1; weak D call: TRBD1 (5 bases). The CDR3 has 13 residues. From germline, CDR1 is MGHRA and CDR2 YSYEKL. The V end was cut by 3 bases, the J end by 8 bases, with 11 bases between. CDR3 nucleotides: TGCGCCAGCAGCCAGCCCGTCAGGGATGAGCAGTTCTTC. Translation gives CASSQPVRDEQFF.

This chain uses TRBV2 with TRBJ2-7, with D perhaps matching TRBD2 (5 bases). The CDR3 runs to 14 residues. Per the germline V gene, CDR1 is SNHLY and CDR2 is FYNNEI. The V gene lost 6 bases and the J gene lost 0 bases, with 12 bases spanning the gap. In DNA form, the CDR3 reads TGTGCCAGCAGGTTTCGGGGTAGCTCCTACGAGCAGTACTTC. Translated, it gives CASRFRGSSYEQYF.

The genes are TRBV27 and TRBJ1-1; D gene uncertain. From germline, CDR1 is MNHEY and CDR2 SMNVEV (reference sequence). The CDR3 extends over 11 amino acids. V was shortened by 7 bases and J by 0 bases, with 3 bases between the two germline ends. The CDR3 protein is CASKLNTEAFF. As DNA, the CDR3 is TGTGCCAGCAAGCTGAACACTGAAGCTTTCTTT.

V and J are TRBV6-7 and TRBJ2-5; weak D call: TRBD2 (5 bases). TRBV6-7 counts as an open reading frame of uncertain function. This CDR3 has 11 residues. Trimming cost V 9 bases and J 0 bases, with 5 bases left between them. CDR3 bases: TGTGCCAGGAGGGACCAAGAGACCCAGTACTTC. Translation: CARRDQETQYF.

This clone occurred once. The chain has TRBV5-1 and TRBJ2-7; 11 bases are a match to TRBD1. The CDR3 has 15 amino acids. Germline CDR1 SGHRS, CDR2 YFSETQ. V shed 0 bases, J shed 4 bases, and the junction held 3 bases outside the gene matches. This CDR3 is CASSLGGTGGYEQYF. The CDR3 bases are TGCGCCAGCAGCTTGGGCGGGACAGGGGGATACGAGCAGTACTTC. The full variable domain, completed using reference TRBV5-1 and TRBJ2-7, is KAGVTQTPRYLIKTRGQQVTLSCSPISGHRSVSWYQQTPGQGLQFLFEYFSETQRNKGNFPGRFSGRQFSNSRSEMNVSTLELGDSALYLCASSLGGTGGYEQYFGPGTRLTVT.

Ten or more counts support this clone. This chain connects TRBV12-5 to TRBJ2-3, with D perhaps matching TRBD2 (5 bases). With 5 bases removed from V and 3 bases from J, the gap between germline ends came to 12 bases. The CDR3 runs 14 residues. Germline CDR1 and CDR2: LGHNT and FRNRAP. The CDR3 loop reads CASGKSGGTDTQYF. Here the CDR3 DNA reads TGTGCTAGTGGTAAAAGCGGTGGTACAGATACGCAGTATTTT.

Here the CDR3 DNA reads TGTGCCAGTGTCAGGGAGGCCTGGAGTACTAAACTAAACTATGGCTACACCTTC. It codes for CASVREAWSTKLNYGYTF. V gene TRBV28 combines with J gene TRBJ1-2, with D tentatively TRBD1 (5 bases). This CDR3 is 18 amino acids long. Germline V lookup: CDR1 MDHEN, CDR2 SYDVKM. Trimming removed 9 bases at V and 2 bases at J, with 28 bases between.

This rearrangement joins TRBV5-1 to TRBJ1-3, with D possibly matching TRBD1 (5 bases). The V end lost 7 bases, the J end lost 0 bases, and 11 bases lay between the germline ends. Germline V gene sequence: CDR1 SGHRS, CDR2 YFSETQ. This CDR3 contains 14 residues. Written as DNA, the CDR3 is TGCGCCAGCCGGGGGGACCACTCTGGAAACACCATATATTTT. Protein product: CASRGDHSGNTIYF. Supplemented by reference TRBV5-1 and TRBJ1-3, the full variable domain reads KAGVTQTPRYLIKTRGQQVTLSCSPISGHRSVSWYQQTPGQGLQFLFEYFSETQRNKGNFPGRFSGRQFSNSRSEMNVSTLELGDSALYLCASRGDHSGNTIYFGEGSWLTVV.

The J gene is TRBJ2-5, the V gene TRBV7-9; no clear D gene. The CDR3 has 11 amino acids. V was clipped by 1 base and J by 9 bases, with 6 bases between them. CDR1 is SEHNR and CDR2 is FQNEAQ in the germline V gene (reference sequence). CDR3 residues: CASSLGGPQYF. DNA of the CDR3: TGTGCCAGCAGCTTAGGAGGTCCCCAGTACTTC. Full variable domain (outside the CDR3, taken from reference TRBV7-9 and TRBJ2-5): DTGVSQNPRHKITKRGQNVTFRCDPISEHNRLYWYRQTLGQGPEFLTYFQNEAQLEKSRLLSDRFSAERPKGSFSTLEIQRTEQGDSAMYLCASSLGGPQYFGPGTRLLVL.

This clone was seen once. This chain uses TRBV18 with TRBJ1-1; D may be TRBD1 (5 bases). Trimming shortened V by 6 bases and J by 2 bases, and 19 bases separated the two germline ends. The CDR3 contains 16 residues. Looked up from germline, CDR1 is KGHSH and CDR2 is LQKENI. CDR3 residues: CASSLAGGELNTEAFF. CDR3 DNA: TGTGCCAGCTCCTTGGCCGGGGGGGAACTCAACACTGAAGCTTTCTTT.

This clone turned up a few times. The CDR3 DNA reads TGTGCCAGCAGTTTGACAGGAGCGAGGCTCCACGAGCAGTACTTC. The encoded protein is CASSLTGARLHEQYF. The chain has TRBV28 and TRBJ2-7; D perhaps matches TRBD1 (6 bases). The CDR3 sequence is 15 residues long. CDR1 and CDR2 (germline): MDHEN, SYDVKM. V lost 3 bases to trimming and J lost 5 bases, with 17 bases between them.

The rearrangement links TRBV2 to TRBJ1-5; 10 bases fit TRBD1. CDR3 length: 15 amino acids. Trimming removed 3 bases from V and 4 bases from J; junction bases left unmatched: 3. Per germline, CDR1 SNHLY and CDR2 FYNNEI. In DNA, the CDR3 is TGTGCCAGCAGTGAGGGACAGGGGCTAAATCAGCCCCAGCATTTT. It encodes CASSEGQGLNQPQHF.

J is TRBJ1-5 and V is TRBV2, with 8 bases lining up with TRBD1. The trim removed 6 bases at V and 6 bases at J, leaving 7 bases unmatched. CDR1 and CDR2 (germline): SNHLY, FYNNEI. This CDR3 is 14 amino acids long. The CDR3 loop reads CASRVQGASQPQHF. CDR3 bases: TGTGCCAGCAGGGTTCAGGGGGCAAGTCAGCCCCAGCATTTT.